These T cell receptor beta chains were read from a single sample in a study of T cell repertoires in cytomegalovirus infection. TCRdb itself ran the reads through MiXCR, one entry per CDR3 protein. Of a few hundred thousand distinct CDR3 sequences listed, 15% to 20% are singletons. The sample consisted of CD8+ T cells from PBMCs. These receptors originate from a human donor in good health (CMV status not recorded). Some clones in this sample may be carry-over from other donors' samples. Both conserved end residues are part of each CDR3. Each record gives: J gene, V gene, clone size, D gene, CDR3 protein, CDR3 DNA. D genes are given only for firm matches. Not every row has a clone size; where given, it reads once, few, many or a size class.

TRBJ1-2 TRBV7-9 many . CASSFHPPESEDYGYTF TGTGCCAGCAGCTTTCATCCGCCAGAATCAGAAGACTATGGCTACACCTTC
TRBJ1-1 TRBV4-1 . . CASSQDYGVNTEAFF TGCGCCAGCAGCCAAGATTACGGGGTGAACACTGAAGCTTTCTTT
TRBJ2-7 TRBV7-9 many . CASSSQTMVYEQYF TGTGCCAGCAGCTCACAGACCATGGTCTACGAGCAGTACTTC
TRBJ2-3 TRBV9 few . CASSALAGGPADTQYF TGTGCCAGCAGCGCCTTAGCTGGCGGCCCAGCAGATACGCAGTATTTT
TRBJ1-2 TRBV19 . TRBD1 CASSMGTGDYGYTF TGTGCCAGTAGTATGGGGACAGGGGACTATGGCTACACCTTC
TRBJ1-5 TRBV28 . . CASRPGGEVHQPQHF TGTGCCAGCAGGCCGGGAGGAGAGGTCCATCAGCCCCAGCATTTT
TRBJ1-1 TRBV3-1 . TRBD1 CASSQPGRGTTEAFF TGTGCCAGCAGCCAACCGGGCAGGGGGACTACTGAAGCTTTCTTT
TRBJ1-1 TRBV6-1 few . CASSEARGIHHLTAFF TGTGCCAGCAGTGAAGCTCGGGGAATTCACCATTTAACCGCTTTCTTT
TRBJ2-7 TRBV7-6 many . CASSLRGRVGEQYF TGTGCCAGCAGTCTGAGGGGCAGGGTTGGGGAGCAGTACTTC
TRBJ1-1 TRBV4-1 few TRBD1 CASSHPRGHRGRSAEAFF TGCGCCAGCAGCCACCCAAGGGGACACAGGGGACGATCGGCTGAAGCTTTCTTT
TRBJ2-1 TRBV5-1 . TRBD1 CASSLGQGTHDEQFF TGCGCCAGCAGCTTGGGACAGGGGACCCACGATGAGCAGTTCTTC
TRBJ2-7 TRBV5-6 . TRBD2 CASSLLPTGGGDEQYF TGTGCCAGCAGCTTGCTCCCTACGGGCGGGGGTGACGAGCAGTACTTC
TRBJ2-3 TRBV27 . . CASSLSEASTDTQYF TGTGCCAGCAGTTTATCGGAGGCTAGCACAGATACGCAGTATTTT
TRBJ2-1 TRBV5-1 . . CASSSFWGADNEQFF TGCGCCAGCAGCTCTTTCTGGGGAGCAGACAACGAGCAGTTCTTC
TRBJ1-6 TRBV20-1 . . CSARGRGSPLHF TGCAGTGCTAGAGGACGGGGTTCACCCCTCCACTTT
TRBJ1-2 TRBV3-1 . TRBD1 CASSQLTGLYGYTF TGTGCCAGCAGCCAACTGACAGGGCTCTATGGCTACACCTTC
TRBJ2-1 TRBV6-4 . TRBD2 CASSDSSGGGYNEQFF TGTGCCAGCAGTGACTCGAGCGGGGGGGGATACAATGAGCAGTTCTTC
TRBJ2-3 TRBV2 few TRBD1 CASDGQGADTQYF TGTGCCAGCGACGGACAGGGGGCAGATACGCAGTATTTT
TRBJ2-2 TRBV12-3/TRBV12-4 . TRBD1 CASSSGTGEPTGELFF TGTGCCAGCAGTTCCGGGACAGGGGAACCCACCGGGGAGCTGTTTTTT
TRBJ2-1 TRBV28 few . CASSPLPSAEQFF TGTGCCAGCAGCCCCCTGCCCAGCGCTGAGCAGTTCTTC
TRBJ2-1 TRBV13 . TRBD2 CASALRLAGSSNEQFF TGTGCCAGCGCATTGAGGCTAGCGGGGAGCTCCAATGAGCAGTTCTTC
TRBJ1-1 TRBV11-2 few . CASSLGPGLNTEAFF TGTGCCAGCAGCTTAGGTCCAGGGCTGAACACTGAAGCTTTCTTT
TRBJ2-3 TRBV29-1 . . CSVEDQRGRADTQYF TGCAGCGTTGAAGATCAACGAGGGAGAGCAGATACGCAGTATTTT
TRBJ2-7 TRBV7-9 . . CASSLGLGLTYEQYF TGTGCCAGCAGCTTGGGTCTCGGGCTCACCTACGAGCAGTACTTC
TRBJ1-1 TRBV7-2 many . CASSLAGVGETEAFF TGTGCCAGCAGCTTAGCGGGGGTCGGAGAGACTGAAGCTTTCTTT
TRBJ1-1 TRBV20-1 . . CSARDLRQGNTEAFF TGCAGTGCTAGAGATTTAAGGCAGGGGAACACTGAAGCTTTCTTT
TRBJ2-2 TRBV10-3 few TRBD2 CAIASGDSGELFF TGTGCCATCGCTAGCGGGGATTCCGGGGAGCTGTTTTTT
TRBJ1-1 TRBV6-6 many . CASLEGGFEAFF TGTGCCAGCCTCGAAGGGGGATTTGAAGCTTTCTTT
TRBJ2-3 TRBV6-2/TRBV6-3 few . CASSQLDNTQYF TGTGCCAGCAGCCAACTCGACAATACGCAGTATTTT
TRBJ2-7 TRBV27 . TRBD1 CASSLSGTGVEQYF TGTGCCAGCAGTTTATCCGGGACAGGGGTCGAGCAGTACTTC
TRBJ1-5 TRBV20-1 few . CSARPQGGQKLNQPQHF TGCAGTGCTAGACCCCAAGGGGGGCAGAAGCTAAATCAGCCCCAGCATTTT
TRBJ1-1 TRBV29-1 few . CSVIDGTEAFF TGCAGCGTTATAGATGGGACTGAAGCTTTCTTT
TRBJ2-3 TRBV2 . . CASSAYRTPTPDTQYF TGTGCCAGCAGTGCTTACCGGACCCCCACCCCAGATACGCAGTATTTT
TRBJ1-2 TRBV19 . . CASSINRGSYGYTF TGTGCCAGTAGTATAAACAGAGGAAGCTATGGCTACACCTTC
TRBJ1-1 TRBV6-2/TRBV6-3 . . CASSYVAVTEAFF TGTGCCAGCAGTTACGTCGCGGTCACTGAAGCTTTCTTT
TRBJ1-2 TRBV28 . . CASTGGNGYTF TGTGCCAGCACCGGAGGGAATGGCTACACCTTC
TRBJ2-3 TRBV20-1 . . CSASPSTGHFTDTQYF TGCAGTGCTAGCCCTTCTACCGGACACTTCACAGATACGCAGTATTTT
TRBJ1-1 TRBV29-1 few TRBD1 CSWTGQLNTEAFF TGCAGCTGGACAGGGCAATTGAACACTGAAGCTTTCTTT
TRBJ2-1 TRBV10-3 many TRBD2 CATSTSGEYNEQFF TGTGCCACCTCGACTAGCGGGGAGTACAATGAGCAGTTCTTC
TRBJ2-7 TRBV25-1 many TRBD1 CASSGRGQVAYEQYF TGTGCCAGCAGTGGACGGGGACAGGTCGCCTACGAGCAGTACTTC
TRBJ2-1 TRBV6-6 . . CASSYGTGREQFF TGTGCCAGCAGTTACGGAACAGGACGCGAGCAGTTCTTC
TRBJ1-1 TRBV6-2/TRBV6-3 . . CASSYSRTVMNTEAFF TGTGCCAGCAGTTACTCAAGGACGGTTATGAACACTGAAGCTTTCTTT
TRBJ2-7 TRBV9 many . CASSASPDRNSYEQYF TGTGCCAGCAGCGCCTCACCCGACAGAAACTCCTACGAGCAGTACTTC
TRBJ1-5 TRBV12-5 many . CASGLVMAGAWYQPQHF TGTGCTAGTGGTTTGGTTATGGCAGGGGCCTGGTATCAGCCCCAGCATTTT